This is a list of T cell receptor beta chains from one sample in a study of blood T cell repertoires in COVID-19. The method was immunoSEQ multiplex PCR; TCRdb's version includes in-frame clones alone and lacks a portion of them. The table has over 150,000 clones, nearly 90% seen once; the top ten hold roughly a sixth. Sequenced: peripheral blood. Every receptor here comes from a man aged 45-65 years with COVID-19, enrolled during active disease. CDR3s leave out the opening cysteine and the closing phenylalanine or tryptophan. Fields, in order: clone size, J gene, CDR3 length, V gene, CDR3 protein. Not every row has a clone size; where given, it reads once, few, many or a size class.

clone size: once; J gene: TRBJ1-5; CDR3 length: 12; V gene: TRBV18; CDR3 protein: ASSPDRVSQPQH
clone size: NA; J gene: TRBJ1-4; CDR3 length: 12; V gene: TRBV28; CDR3 protein: ASSPDPTGVRLF
clone size: NA; J gene: TRBJ2-7; CDR3 length: 14; V gene: TRBV6-6; CDR3 protein: ASSVKPGQGAREQY
clone size: NA; J gene: TRBJ2-3; CDR3 length: 14; V gene: TRBV7-6; CDR3 protein: ASSPWTSGSTDTQY
clone size: NA; J gene: TRBJ2-7; CDR3 length: 12; V gene: TRBV15; CDR3 protein: ATSSGASAYEQY
clone size: NA; J gene: TRBJ2-1; CDR3 length: 16; V gene: TRBV27; CDR3 protein: ASSLRDPGQMGGNEQF
clone size: NA; J gene: TRBJ1-2; CDR3 length: 11; V gene: TRBV9; CDR3 protein: ASTGGGDIGYT
clone size: NA; J gene: TRBJ2-2; CDR3 length: 12; V gene: TRBV6-2/TRBV6-3; CDR3 protein: ASSRGGFTGELF
clone size: NA; J gene: TRBJ1-1; CDR3 length: 12; V gene: TRBV5-6; CDR3 protein: ASSPTWSEIGAF
clone size: few; J gene: TRBJ1-1; CDR3 length: 10; V gene: TRBV2; CDR3 protein: ASSGGNTEAF
clone size: NA; J gene: TRBJ2-7; CDR3 length: 12; V gene: TRBV4-3; CDR3 protein: ASSHIQGSYEQY
clone size: NA; J gene: TRBJ1-1; CDR3 length: 15; V gene: TRBV21-1; CDR3 protein: ASSDRQDGQMNTEAF
clone size: once; J gene: TRBJ1-4; CDR3 length: 13; V gene: TRBV5-1; CDR3 protein: ASSLEGTGGEKLF
clone size: NA; J gene: TRBJ2-1; CDR3 length: 12; V gene: TRBV2; CDR3 protein: ASATSGSYNEQF
clone size: NA; J gene: TRBJ2-5; CDR3 length: 17; V gene: TRBV2; CDR3 protein: ASSAAQGRLAGIQETQY
clone size: NA; J gene: TRBJ2-6; CDR3 length: 16; V gene: TRBV6-1; CDR3 protein: ASSESLAGGAGANVLT
clone size: NA; J gene: TRBJ1-2; CDR3 length: 10; V gene: TRBV3-1/TRBV3-2; CDR3 protein: ASSQGMSGYT